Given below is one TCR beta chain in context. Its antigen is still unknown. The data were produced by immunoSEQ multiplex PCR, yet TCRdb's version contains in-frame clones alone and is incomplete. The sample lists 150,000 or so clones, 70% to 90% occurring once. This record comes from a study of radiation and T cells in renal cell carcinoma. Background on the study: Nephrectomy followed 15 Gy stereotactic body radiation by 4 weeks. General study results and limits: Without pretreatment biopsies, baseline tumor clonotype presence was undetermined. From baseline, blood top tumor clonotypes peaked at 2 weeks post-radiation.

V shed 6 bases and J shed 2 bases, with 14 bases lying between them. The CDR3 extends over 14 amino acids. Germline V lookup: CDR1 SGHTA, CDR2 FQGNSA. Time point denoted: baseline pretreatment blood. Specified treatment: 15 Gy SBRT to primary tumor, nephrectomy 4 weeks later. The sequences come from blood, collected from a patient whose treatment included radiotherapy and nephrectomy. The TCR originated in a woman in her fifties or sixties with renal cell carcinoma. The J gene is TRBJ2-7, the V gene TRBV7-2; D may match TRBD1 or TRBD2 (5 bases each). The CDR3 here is CASRRDASTYEQYF. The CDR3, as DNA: TGTGCCAGCAGAAGGGACGCGAGCACCTACGAGCAGTACTTC.